This T cell receptor beta chain appears in the sequencing data of a study of T cell responses to AZD1222 COVID-19 vaccine. Study outcomes and limitations: Only after the peak T cell response were repertoires sampled. Spike-specific TCRs gained breadth and depth after people received two AZD1222 doses.

Turning to this clone: What it binds is unknown.

This table comes from immunoSEQ multiplex PCR, and its TCRdb copy is limited to in-frame clones, with some not included. This sample has 110,000 to 150,000 clones, with approximately 91% found just once. Germline trimming cut 5 bases from V and 7 bases from J; bases unmatched to any gene: 6. The germline V gene encodes CDR1 MNHEY and CDR2 SVGAGI. The length of the CDR3 is 14 residues. The rearrangement links TRBV6-5 to TRBJ1-5; 9 nucleotides align to TRBD1. Sequenced here: peripheral blood, sampled 28 days after the second AZD1222 dose. The source is an adult who received the AZD1222 COVID-19 vaccine. In DNA, the CDR3 is TGTGCCAGCAGTCCAGACAGGGGGTTACAGCCCCAGCATTTT. This gives the protein CASSPDRGLQPQHF.